The 27 T cell receptor beta chains given below trace back to one sample, sequenced in a study of blood T cells in healthy people across ages. Primed by a sample-barcoded 5' primer and a J-beta primer mix, a second PCR proceeded for about 6 to 12 cycles. TCRdb reprocessed the 5' RACE reads with MiXCR, giving one entry per CDR3 protein. The sample records 550,000 to 700,000 distinct CDR3 sequences, roughly 29% being singletons. Sequencing input: blood. These receptors all come from a woman between 65 and 79 years old in good health.

V gene TRBV6-5 combines with J gene TRBJ2-4, with D maybe TRBD1 (5 bases). The CDR3 runs 16 residues. Germline V CDR1 and CDR2: MNHEY, SVGAGI. Between the trimmed V and J ends, which lost 6 bases and 3 bases, there was a span of 18 bases. The CDR3 nucleotides are TGTGCCAGCAGCAAAAGCCCTCAGGGTGTCAAAAACATTCAGTACTTC. It is translated as CASSKSPQGVKNIQYF.

CDR3 protein: CASGVGIAGSRETQYF. In DNA form, the CDR3 reads TGTGCCAGCGGAGTGGGAATAGCGGGTAGTCGTGAGACCCAGTACTTC. The chain carries TRBV7-9 and TRBJ2-5, with 7 bases identical to TRBD2. The CDR3 covers 16 residues. J was trimmed by 5 bases and V by 8 bases; bases with no gene match: 17. The germline V gene has CDR1 SEHNR and CDR2 FQNEAQ (reference sequence).

The chain has TRBV7-2 and TRBJ2-5, with D unclear. The germline gives CDR1 SGHTA, CDR2 FQGNSA. V lost 1 base and J lost 1, with 16 bases in between. The CDR3 spans 17 residues. DNA of the CDR3: TGTGCCAGCAGCTTAGATGCAGGCCGCGAACTCCAAGAGACCCAGTACTTC. It yields the protein CASSLDAGRELQETQYF.

V gene TRBV7-3 combines with J gene TRBJ2-3; 9 bases are shared with TRBD2. CDR3 length: 15 residues. The V and J ends lost 3 bases and 7 bases, in that order; junction bases with no gene match: 8. Per the germline V gene, CDR1 is SGHTA and CDR2 is FQGTGA. CDR3 amino acids: CASSLEAGGQNTQYF. The CDR3 nucleotides are TGTGCCAGCAGCTTGGAGGCGGGGGGGCAGAATACGCAGTATTTT.

This clonotype was picked up a small number of times. The chain joins TRBV4-3 to TRBJ2-2; 11 bases match TRBD2. The CDR3 length is 17 residues. Germline loops: CDR1 LGHNA, CDR2 YSLEER. J lost 7 bases, V lost 1 base, and 8 bases had no gene match. CDR3 in DNA: TGCGCCAGCAGCCAAGCAGTTAGCGGGGGGGGCTACGGGGAGCTGTTTTTT. Its translation: CASSQAVSGGGYGELFF.

The chain uses TRBV4-2 and TRBJ2-7; D gene ambiguous. The CDR3 is 14 amino acids. Germline V gene data show CDR1 as LGHNA and CDR2 as YNFKEQ. Trimming shortened V by 1 base and J by 0 bases, and 7 bases separated the two germline ends. The CDR3 nucleotides are TGTGCCAGCAGCCAAGCCCTCAACTCCTACGAGCAGTACTTC. It is translated as CASSQALNSYEQYF.

This clonotype was observed many times. The chain employs TRBV6-5 and TRBJ1-2; tentative D call: TRBD1 (6 bases). The CDR3 has 13 amino acids. V dropped 6 bases and J dropped 2 bases, with 10 bases sitting between them. Germline-derived CDR1 and CDR2 are MNHEY and SVGAGI. DNA of the CDR3: TGTGCCAGCAGGCTACAGGGAAACTATGGCTACACCTTC. This codes for CASRLQGNYGYTF.

As to this clonotype: An end of the junction does not agree with germline; a read error may underlie this. The rearrangement links TRBV20-1 to TRBJ2-1; possibly TRBD2 for D (6 bases). The CDR3 spans 16 residues. Germline CDR1 reads DFQATT; CDR2 reads SNEGSKA (reference sequence). CDR3 in amino acids: CIASRRRGAPYNEQFF. The DNA for the CDR3 is TGCATTGCTAGTCGCCGGCGGGGAGCTCCCTACAATGAGCAGTTCTTC.

This clonotype has only a few counts. As DNA, the CDR3 is TGTGCCAGCAGCCAAGTGGCTTACCTCGAAGAGACCCAGTACTTC. Translating it yields CASSQVAYLEETQYF. The chain has TRBV3-1 and TRBJ2-5; D is undetermined. Trimming stripped 1 base from V and 3 bases from J, with 12 bases between. The CDR3 has 15 residues. Per the germline V gene, CDR1 is LGHDT and CDR2 is YNNKEL (reference sequence).

The CDR3 region is CATSSKNTGELFF. In DNA, the CDR3 is TGTGCCACCAGCTCTAAGAACACCGGGGAGCTGTTTTTT. The chain carries TRBV15 and TRBJ2-2; the D is unclear. Trimming removed 5 bases from V and 1 base from J, with 5 bases in between. Germline CDR1 is LNHNV and CDR2 is YYDKDF (reference sequence). The CDR3 has 13 residues. Complete variable domain (other parts from reference TRBV15 and TRBJ2-2): DAMVIQNPRYQVTQFGKPVTLSCSQTLNHNVMYWYQQKSSQAPKLLFHYYDKDFNNEADTPDNFQSRRPNTSFCFLDIRSPGLGDTAMYLCATSSKNTGELFFGEGSRLTVL.

The chain has TRBV27 and TRBJ2-1; the match to TRBD2 covers 10 bases. With 1 base clipped from V and 2 bases from J, the junction kept 11 bases outside the gene matches. The V gene's germline CDR1 is MNHEY and CDR2 SMNVEV (reference sequence). The CDR3 runs 19 residues. CDR3 amino acids: CASSLFGLAGASTYNEQFF. For the CDR3, the DNA is TGTGCCAGCAGTTTATTTGGCCTAGCGGGGGCCTCAACCTACAATGAGCAGTTCTTC.

This clonotype was counted at least ten times. The chain has TRBV9 and TRBJ1-1, with D possibly matching TRBD1 (6 bases). Germline V gene data show CDR1 as SGDLS and CDR2 as YYNGEE. The CDR3 covers 14 residues. The V end was cut by 2 bases, the J end by 1 base, with 9 bases between. The CDR3 DNA follows: TGTGCCAGCAGCGTGGGGGCCACGAACACTGAAGCTTTCTTT. Translated, it gives CASSVGATNTEAFF.

In its sample, this clonotype was seen many times. The rearrangement uses TRBV13 and TRBJ2-5, with 11 bases aligning to TRBD2. The CDR3 is 15 amino acids. Looked up from germline, CDR1 is PRHDT and CDR2 is FYEKMQ (reference sequence). The V and J ends lost 5 bases and 2 bases, in that order; junction bases with no gene match: 4. Here the CDR3 DNA reads TGTGCCAGCAGCCTAAGACTAGCGGGGCAAGAGACCCAGTACTTC. Residues: CASSLRLAGQETQYF. The full variable domain, rest sourced from reference TRBV13 and TRBJ2-5, is AAGVIQSPRHLIKEKRETATLKCYPIPRHDTVYWYQQGPGQDPQFLISFYEKMQSDKGSIPDRFSAQQFSDYHSELNMSSLELGDSALYFCASSLRLAGQETQYFGPGTRLLVL.

This clonotype appeared a few times. The chain couples TRBV24-1 to TRBJ2-3; 7 bases map to TRBD2. The CDR3 has 14 residues. The J segment lost 6 bases and the V segment lost 5 bases, leaving 7 bases of the junction unmatched. Germline-derived CDR1 and CDR2 are KGHDR and SFDVKD. The CDR3 protein is CATSAAGTVDTQYF. The CDR3 region has the DNA TGTGCCACCAGTGCAGCGGGAACGGTGGATACGCAGTATTTT.

This clonotype was recorded many times. The V and J genes are TRBV7-8 and TRBJ1-2, with TRBD1 matching over 7 bases. The CDR3 is 14 amino acids. V trimming: 4 bases; J trimming: 7 bases; junction bases outside the gene matches: 9. The V gene's germline CDR1 is SGHVS and CDR2 FQNEAQ. CDR3: CASSSHTGESGYTF. DNA of the CDR3: TGTGCCAGCAGCTCGCATACAGGGGAGAGTGGCTACACCTTC.

The chain recombines TRBV5-6 with TRBJ2-1; 7 bases line up with TRBD1. The CDR3 has 18 amino acids. CDR1 and CDR2 from the germline V gene are SGHDT and YYEEEE. Germline trimming cut 0 bases from V and 9 bases from J; bases unmatched to any gene: 18. Here the CDR3 reads CASSLVGHGTVVYGEQFF. The CDR3 nucleotides are TGTGCCAGCAGCTTGGTAGGCCACGGGACAGTAGTTTATGGTGAGCAGTTCTTC.

V gene TRBV18 combines with J gene TRBJ2-2; 9 bases agree with TRBD1. The germline V gene has CDR1 KGHSH and CDR2 LQKENI. The CDR3 consists of 16 residues. V trimming: 6 bases; J trimming: 4 bases; junction bases outside the gene matches: 9. Written as DNA, the CDR3 is TGTGCCAGCTCCCCATCGGGACAGGGATTCACCGGGGAGCTGTTTTTT. Residues: CASSPSGQGFTGELFF. The entire variable domain, with the rest obtained from reference TRBV18 and TRBJ2-2, is as follows: NAGVMQNPRHLVRRRGQEARLRCSPMKGHSHVYWYRQLPEEGLKFMVYLQKENIIDESGMPKERFSAEFPKEGPSILRIQQVVRGDSAAYFCASSPSGQGFTGELFFGEGSRLTVL.

This clonotype has at least ten counts. V is TRBV12-3 or TRBV12-4 and J is TRBJ2-1; the D gene could be TRBD1 or TRBD2 (5 bases each). This CDR3 contains 15 residues. Deletions cut 5 bases from V and 2 bases from J, with 13 bases between. The CDR3 spells CASSGASGTYNEQFF. The CDR3 region has the DNA TGTGCCAGCAGTGGGGCTTCGGGGACCTACAATGAGCAGTTCTTC.

This clonotype was picked up many times. The J gene is TRBJ2-7, the V gene TRBV7-6; D is unclear. Germline lookup yields CDR1 SGHVS and CDR2 FNYEAQ. The CDR3 runs 12 residues. V gave up 3 bases and J gave up 2 bases, with 5 bases separating them. In DNA form, the CDR3 reads TGTGCCAGCAGCTTTACGCCCTACGAGCAGTACTTC. It encodes CASSFTPYEQYF. Using reference TRBV7-6 and TRBJ2-7 for the parts outside the CDR3, the full variable domain is GAGVSQSPRYKVTKRGQDVALRCDPISGHVSLYWYRQALGQGPEFLTYFNYEAQQDKSGLPNDRFSAERPEGSISTLTIQRTEQRDSAMYRCASSFTPYEQYFGPGTRLTVT.

This clonotype appeared a few times. The chain combines TRBV20-1 with TRBJ1-4, with 7 bases that match TRBD1. The germline V gene encodes CDR1 DFQATT and CDR2 SNEGSKA (reference sequence). The CDR3 sequence is 15 residues long. J gave up 7 bases and V 3 bases, and 11 bases lay outside the gene matches. CDR3 sequence: CSARRIDPGGEKLFF. In DNA, the CDR3 is TGCAGTGCTAGGAGGATTGATCCAGGGGGTGAAAAACTGTTTTTT.

J is TRBJ2-2 and V is TRBV7-2, with 9 bases identical to TRBD1. This CDR3 region has 15 residues. The germline CDR1 and CDR2 sequences are SGHTA and FQGNSA. V lost 5 bases, J lost 6 bases, and 7 bases stayed unmatched. CDR3 protein: CASSGGTGHAGELFF. The CDR3 DNA follows: TGTGCCAGCAGCGGCGGGACAGGGCACGCCGGGGAGCTGTTTTTT.

This clonotype came up a few times. This rearrangement joins TRBV5-1 to TRBJ2-7; D is ambiguous. The J call is uncertain, as TRBJ2-1 better fits the DNA end. This CDR3 is built from 16 residues. CDR1 SGHRS and CDR2 YFSETQ come from the germline V gene. The CDR3 DNA sequence: TGCGCCAGCAGCTTGGCCCTATTGCTTGGGGAAAATGAGCAGTTCTTC. Amino acids: CASSLALLLGENEQFF.

The sample holds a few counts of this clonotype. V and J are TRBV27 and TRBJ1-6; D not resolved. Germline V gene lookup returns CDR1 MNHEY and CDR2 SMNVEV (reference sequence). The CDR3 extends over 12 amino acids. V lost 3 bases and J 10 bases, leaving 7 bases between the germline ends. This chain's CDR3 is CASSFKESPLHF. The CDR3 DNA reads TGTGCCAGCAGTTTTAAAGAATCACCCCTCCACTTT.

This sequence joins TRBV9 and TRBJ2-7; TRBD1 agrees at 7 bases. Unmatched junction bases numbered 6, after V lost 2 bases and J lost 7 bases. Germline V gene lookup returns CDR1 SGDLS and CDR2 YYNGEE. The CDR3 runs to 13 residues. The CDR3 is CASSVATGKEQYF. Here the CDR3 DNA reads TGTGCCAGCAGCGTCGCGACAGGGAAAGAGCAGTACTTC. The whole variable domain, filled in from reference TRBV9 and TRBJ2-7, reads DSGVTQTPKHLITATGQRVTLRCSPRSGDLSVYWYQQSLDQGLQFLIQYYNGEERAKGNILERFSAQQFPDLHSELNLSSLELGDSALYFCASSVATGKEQYFGPGTRLTVT.

The rearrangement uses TRBV6-6 and TRBJ2-3; the D gene is possibly TRBD2 (6 bases). The CDR3 length is 15 residues. In germline, CDR1 is MNHNY, CDR2 SVGAGI (reference sequence). V lost 1 base to trimming and J lost 5 bases, with 13 bases between them. CDR3 DNA: TGTGCCAGCAGTTACTATTTCGTGGGGGGAGATACGCAGTATTTT. This sequence encodes CASSYYFVGGDTQYF.

The chain is built from TRBV20-1 and TRBJ2-5; perhaps TRBD1 as D (7 bases). CDR3 length: 14 residues. Trimming took off 5 bases at V and 7 bases at J, with 20 bases between the two ends. Germline CDR1 DFQATT, CDR2 SNEGSKA (reference sequence). CDR3 sequence reads: CSAGTAGGRGTQYF. The DNA for the CDR3 is TGCAGTGCTGGGACAGCCGGGGGAAGAGGGACCCAGTACTTC.

CDR3: CASSGPRTVGSYNSPLHF. Written as DNA, the CDR3 is TGTGCCAGCAGTGGGCCGAGGACAGTGGGCTCCTATAATTCACCCCTCCACTTT. The chain has TRBV2 and TRBJ1-6, with D possibly being TRBD1 (6 bases). Germline CDR1 SNHLY, CDR2 FYNNEI. The V gene lost 4 bases and the J gene lost 0 bases, with 16 bases spanning the gap. The CDR3 contains 18 residues.